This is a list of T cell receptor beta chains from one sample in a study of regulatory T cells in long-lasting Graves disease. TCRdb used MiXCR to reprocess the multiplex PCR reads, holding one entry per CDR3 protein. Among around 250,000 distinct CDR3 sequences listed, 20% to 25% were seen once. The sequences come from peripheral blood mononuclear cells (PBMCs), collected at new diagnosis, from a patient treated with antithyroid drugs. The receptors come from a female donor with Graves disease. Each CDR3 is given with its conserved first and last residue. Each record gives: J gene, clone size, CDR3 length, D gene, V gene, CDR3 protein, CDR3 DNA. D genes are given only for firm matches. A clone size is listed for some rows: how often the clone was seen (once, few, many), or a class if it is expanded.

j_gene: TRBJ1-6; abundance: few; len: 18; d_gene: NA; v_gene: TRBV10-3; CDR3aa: CAISSPGGGDVYNSPLHF; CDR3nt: TGTGCCATCAGTTCCCCAGGTGGGGGGGATGTCTATAATTCACCCCTCCACTTT
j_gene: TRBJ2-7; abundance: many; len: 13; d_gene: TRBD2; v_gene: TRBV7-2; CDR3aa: CASSRSGNHEQYF; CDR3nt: TGTGCCAGCAGCCGTAGCGGGAACCACGAGCAGTACTTC
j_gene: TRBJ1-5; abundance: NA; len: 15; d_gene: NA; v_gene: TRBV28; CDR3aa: CASRRREASNQPQHF; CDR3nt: TGTGCCAGCAGGCGCAGGGAGGCTAGCAATCAGCCCCAGCATTTT
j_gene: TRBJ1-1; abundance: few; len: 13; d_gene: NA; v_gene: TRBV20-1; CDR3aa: CSALDSLGSEAFF; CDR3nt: TGCAGTGCTTTGGACAGCCTGGGGTCTGAAGCTTTCTTT
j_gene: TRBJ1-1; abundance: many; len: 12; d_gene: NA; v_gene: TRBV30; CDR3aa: CAWGRGMGEAFF; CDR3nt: TGTGCCTGGGGGAGGGGGATGGGTGAAGCTTTCTTT
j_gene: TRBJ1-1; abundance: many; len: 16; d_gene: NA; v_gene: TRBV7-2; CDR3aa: CASSTQPGGAGTEAFF; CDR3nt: TGTGCCAGCAGCACCCAACCCGGTGGCGCGGGCACTGAAGCTTTCTTT
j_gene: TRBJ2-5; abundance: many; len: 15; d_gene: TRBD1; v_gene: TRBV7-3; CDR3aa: CASSLIQGGGETQYF; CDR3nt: TGTGCCAGCAGCTTAATACAGGGGGGCGGGGAGACCCAGTACTTC
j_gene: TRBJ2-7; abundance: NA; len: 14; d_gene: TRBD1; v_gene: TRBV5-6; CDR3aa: CASSRDRVAYEQYF; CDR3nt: TGTGCCAGCAGCCGTGACAGGGTGGCCTACGAGCAGTACTTC
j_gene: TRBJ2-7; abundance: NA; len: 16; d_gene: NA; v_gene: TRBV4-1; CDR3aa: CASSQDIAVGAYEQYF; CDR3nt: TGCGCCAGCAGCCAAGATATAGCGGTAGGGGCCTACGAGCAGTACTTC
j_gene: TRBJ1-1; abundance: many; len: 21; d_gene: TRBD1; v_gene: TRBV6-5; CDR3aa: CASSSTYRGTQLVPLGTEAFF; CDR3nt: TGTGCCAGCAGTTCCACCTACAGGGGAACCCAATTAGTCCCCTTGGGGACTGAAGCTTTCTTT
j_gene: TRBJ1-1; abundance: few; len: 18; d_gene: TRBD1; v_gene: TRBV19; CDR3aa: CASSIEGAGTGTNTEAFF; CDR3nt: TGTGCCAGTAGTATAGAGGGCGCCGGGACAGGGACGAACACTGAAGCTTTCTTT
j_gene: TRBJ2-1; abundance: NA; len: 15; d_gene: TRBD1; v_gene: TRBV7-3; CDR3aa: CASSLIQGGNNEQFF; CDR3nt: TGTGCCAGCAGCTTAATACAGGGGGGCAACAATGAGCAGTTCTTC
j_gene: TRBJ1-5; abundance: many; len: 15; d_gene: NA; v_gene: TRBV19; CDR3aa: CASSPYRDRNQPQHF; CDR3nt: TGTGCCAGTAGTCCGTACAGGGATCGCAATCAGCCCCAGCATTTT
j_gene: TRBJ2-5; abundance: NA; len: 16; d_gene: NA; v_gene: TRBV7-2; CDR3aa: CASSRLGGGAGETQYF; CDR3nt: TGTGCCAGCAGCCGCCTGGGGGGGGGGGCTGGGGAGACCCAGTACTTC
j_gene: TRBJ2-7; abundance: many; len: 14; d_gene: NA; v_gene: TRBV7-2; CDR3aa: CASSQGTLLYEQYF; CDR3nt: TGTGCCAGCAGCCAAGGCACGCTGCTCTACGAGCAGTACTTC
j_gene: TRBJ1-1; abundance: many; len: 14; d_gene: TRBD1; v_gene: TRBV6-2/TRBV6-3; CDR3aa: CASSYEGAETEAFF; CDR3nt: TGTGCCAGCAGTTACGAGGGGGCTGAAACTGAAGCTTTCTTT
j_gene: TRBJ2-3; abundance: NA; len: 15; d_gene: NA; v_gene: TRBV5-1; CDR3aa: CASSFDGSGTDTQYF; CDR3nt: TGTGCCAGCAGCTTTGACGGGAGCGGCACAGATACGCAGTATTTT
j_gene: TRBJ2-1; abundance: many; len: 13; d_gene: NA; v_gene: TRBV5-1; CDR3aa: CASSVSGSNEQFF; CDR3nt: TGCGCCAGCAGCGTAAGCGGGTCGAATGAGCAGTTCTTC
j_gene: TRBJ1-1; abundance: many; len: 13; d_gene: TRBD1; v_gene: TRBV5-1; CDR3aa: CASSYQGDTEAFF; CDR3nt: TGTGCCAGCAGTTATCAGGGGGACACTGAAGCTTTCTTT
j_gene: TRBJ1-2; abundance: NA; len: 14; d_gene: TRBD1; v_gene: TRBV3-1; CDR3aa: CASSQYDRDHGYTF; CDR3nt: TGTGCCAGCAGCCAATACGACAGGGATCATGGCTACACCTTC
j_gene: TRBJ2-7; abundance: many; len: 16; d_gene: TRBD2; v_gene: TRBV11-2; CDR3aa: CASSGRLAGGVVEQYF; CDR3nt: TGTGCCAGCAGCGGAAGGCTAGCGGGAGGGGTTGTCGAGCAGTACTTC
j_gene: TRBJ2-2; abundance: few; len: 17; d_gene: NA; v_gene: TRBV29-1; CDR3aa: CSGQGRLRQGSIGELFF; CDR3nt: TGCAGCGGTCAGGGCCGGTTGAGGCAGGGGTCAATCGGGGAGCTGTTTTTT
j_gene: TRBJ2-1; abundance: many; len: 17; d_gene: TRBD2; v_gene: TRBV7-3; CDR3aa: CASSQFSGTSGIEEQFF; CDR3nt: TGTGCCAGCAGCCAATTCTCCGGGACTAGCGGAATCGAGGAGCAGTTCTTC
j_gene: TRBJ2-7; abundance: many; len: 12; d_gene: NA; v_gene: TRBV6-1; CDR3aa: CASSAPNYEQYF; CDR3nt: TGTGCCAGCAGTGCCCCCAACTACGAGCAGTACTTC
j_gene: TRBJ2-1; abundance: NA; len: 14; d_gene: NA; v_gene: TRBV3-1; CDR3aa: CASSQVSGSNEQFF; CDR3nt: TGTGCCAGCAGCCAAGTGTCAGGGAGCAATGAGCAGTTCTTC
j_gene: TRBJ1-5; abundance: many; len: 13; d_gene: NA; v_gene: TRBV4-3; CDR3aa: CASSQDYDQPQHF; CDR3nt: TGCGCCAGCAGCCAAGATTACGATCAGCCCCAGCATTTT
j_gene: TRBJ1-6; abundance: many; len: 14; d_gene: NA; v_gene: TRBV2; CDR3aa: CASEYRQANSPLHF; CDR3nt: TGTGCCAGCGAGTACAGACAGGCGAATTCACCCCTCCACTTT
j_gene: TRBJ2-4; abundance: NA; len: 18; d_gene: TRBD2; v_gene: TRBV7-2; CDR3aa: CASSFSASGQLAKNIQYF; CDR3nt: TGTGCCAGCAGCTTTTCGGCTAGCGGGCAGCTAGCCAAAAACATTCAGTACTTC
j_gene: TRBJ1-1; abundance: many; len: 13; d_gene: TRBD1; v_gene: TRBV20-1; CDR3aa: CSVGTGTNTEAFF; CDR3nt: TGCAGTGTAGGGACAGGGACCAACACTGAAGCTTTCTTT
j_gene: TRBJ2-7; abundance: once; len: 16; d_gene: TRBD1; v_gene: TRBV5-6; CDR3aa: CASSLTGQGIMFEQYF; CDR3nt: TGTGCCAGCAGCTTGACGGGACAGGGGATCATGTTCGAGCAGTACTTC
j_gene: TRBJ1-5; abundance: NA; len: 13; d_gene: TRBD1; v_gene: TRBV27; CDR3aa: CASRDRYNQPQHF; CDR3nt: TGTGCCAGCAGGGACAGGTACAATCAGCCCCAGCATTTT
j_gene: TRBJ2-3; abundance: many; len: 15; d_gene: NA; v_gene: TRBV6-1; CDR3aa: CASSPRDLSTDTQYF; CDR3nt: TGTGCCAGCAGTCCCAGGGATCTGAGCACAGATACGCAGTATTTT
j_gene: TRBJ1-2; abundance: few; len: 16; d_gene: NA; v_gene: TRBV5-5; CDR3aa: CASSSLTPETRYGYTF; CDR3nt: TGTGCCAGCAGCTCTTTGACTCCCGAGACGCGGTATGGCTACACCTTC
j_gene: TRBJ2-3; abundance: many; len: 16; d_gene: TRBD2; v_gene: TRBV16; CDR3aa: CASSQYPAGGTDTQYF; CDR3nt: TGTGCCAGCAGCCAATACCCAGCGGGGGGCACAGATACGCAGTATTTT
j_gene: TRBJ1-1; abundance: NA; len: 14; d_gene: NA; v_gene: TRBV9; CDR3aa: CASSANVADTEAFF; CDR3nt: TGTGCCAGCAGCGCAAATGTGGCAGACACTGAAGCTTTCTTT
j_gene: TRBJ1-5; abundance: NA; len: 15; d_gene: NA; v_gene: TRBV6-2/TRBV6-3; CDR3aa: CASAPAGSYNQPQHF; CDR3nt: TGTGCCAGCGCCCCCGCAGGGTCTTACAATCAGCCCCAGCATTTT
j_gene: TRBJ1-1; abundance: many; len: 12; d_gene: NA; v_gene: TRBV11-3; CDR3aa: CASSLVETEAFF; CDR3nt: TGTGCCAGCAGCTTAGTGGAGACTGAAGCTTTCTTT
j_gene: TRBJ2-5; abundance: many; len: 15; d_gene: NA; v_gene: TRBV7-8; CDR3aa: CASSRGRAGQETQYF; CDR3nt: TGTGCCAGCAGCCGGGGGCGCGCGGGGCAAGAGACCCAGTACTTC
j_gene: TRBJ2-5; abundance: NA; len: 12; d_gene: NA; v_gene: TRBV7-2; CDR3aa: CAWSWGGETQYF; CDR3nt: TGTGCCTGGAGTTGGGGCGGGGAGACCCAGTACTTC
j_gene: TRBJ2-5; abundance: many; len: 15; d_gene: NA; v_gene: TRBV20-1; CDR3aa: CSARDSGGIRETQYF; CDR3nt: TGCAGTGCTAGAGATTCCGGCGGGATCCGAGAGACCCAGTACTTC
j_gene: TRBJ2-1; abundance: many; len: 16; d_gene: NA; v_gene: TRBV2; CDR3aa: CASNPGPKGPVGEQFF; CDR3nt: TGTGCCAGCAACCCGGGACCTAAAGGGCCGGTCGGTGAGCAGTTCTTC
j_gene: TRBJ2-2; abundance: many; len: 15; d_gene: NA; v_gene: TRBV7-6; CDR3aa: CASSFRGLNTGELFF; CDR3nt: TGTGCCAGCAGCTTTCGAGGACTAAACACCGGGGAGCTGTTTTTT
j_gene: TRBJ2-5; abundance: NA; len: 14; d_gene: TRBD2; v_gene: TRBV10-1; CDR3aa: CASSELAGQETQYF; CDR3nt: TGCGCCAGCAGTGAGCTAGCGGGTCAAGAGACCCAGTACTTC
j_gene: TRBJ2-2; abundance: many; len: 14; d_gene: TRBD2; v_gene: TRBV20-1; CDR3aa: CSARAGGAGGELFF; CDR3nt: TGCAGTGCTAGAGCGGGGGGGGCCGGCGGGGAGCTGTTTTTT
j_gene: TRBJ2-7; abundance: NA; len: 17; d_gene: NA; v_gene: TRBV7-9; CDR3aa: CASSPALGGPSSYEQYF; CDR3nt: TGTGCCAGCAGCCCCGCGTTAGGGGGGCCAAGCTCCTACGAGCAGTACTTC